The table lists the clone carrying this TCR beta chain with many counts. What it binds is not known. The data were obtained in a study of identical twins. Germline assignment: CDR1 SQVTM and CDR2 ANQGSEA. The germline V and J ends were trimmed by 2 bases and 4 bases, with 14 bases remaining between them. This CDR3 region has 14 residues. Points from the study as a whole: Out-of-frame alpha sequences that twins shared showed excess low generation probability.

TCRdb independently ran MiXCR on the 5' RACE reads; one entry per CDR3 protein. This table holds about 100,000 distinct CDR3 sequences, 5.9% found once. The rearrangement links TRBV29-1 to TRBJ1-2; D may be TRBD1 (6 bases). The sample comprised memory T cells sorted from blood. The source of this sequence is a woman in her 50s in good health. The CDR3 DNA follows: TGCAGCGTTGAAAACACAGGACAGAGCTATGGCTACACCTTC. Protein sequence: CSVENTGQSYGYTF.